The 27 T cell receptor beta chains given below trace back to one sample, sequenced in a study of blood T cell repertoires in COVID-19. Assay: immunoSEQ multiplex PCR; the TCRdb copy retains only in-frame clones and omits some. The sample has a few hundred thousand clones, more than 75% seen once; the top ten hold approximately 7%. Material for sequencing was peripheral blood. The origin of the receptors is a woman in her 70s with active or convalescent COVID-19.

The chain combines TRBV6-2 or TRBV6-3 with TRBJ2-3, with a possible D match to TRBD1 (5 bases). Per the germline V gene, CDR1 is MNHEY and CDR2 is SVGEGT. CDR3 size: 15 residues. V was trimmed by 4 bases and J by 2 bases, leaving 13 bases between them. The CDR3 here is CASSWWNRHTDTQYF. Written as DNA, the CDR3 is TGTGCCAGCAGTTGGTGGAACAGGCACACAGATACGCAGTATTTT.

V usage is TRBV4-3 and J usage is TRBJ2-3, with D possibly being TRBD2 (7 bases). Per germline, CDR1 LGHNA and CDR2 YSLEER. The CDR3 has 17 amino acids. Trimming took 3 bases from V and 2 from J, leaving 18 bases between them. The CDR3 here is CASSQRGRTRPTDTQYF. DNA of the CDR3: TGCGCCAGCAGCCAGAGGGGGAGGACTAGACCCACAGATACGCAGTATTTT.

CDR3 protein: CASSQGFGGAGKNIQYF. Here the CDR3 DNA reads TGTGCCAGCAGCCAAGGGTTCGGGGGGGCCGGCAAAAACATTCAGTACTTC. The rearrangement uses TRBV3-1 (or the pseudogene TRBV3-2) and TRBJ2-4, with 8 bases aligning to TRBD2. The CDR3 loop spans 17 amino acids. Germline CDR1 and CDR2: LGHDT and YNNKEL (reference sequence). V was clipped by 1 base and J by 3 bases; unmatched bases: 8.

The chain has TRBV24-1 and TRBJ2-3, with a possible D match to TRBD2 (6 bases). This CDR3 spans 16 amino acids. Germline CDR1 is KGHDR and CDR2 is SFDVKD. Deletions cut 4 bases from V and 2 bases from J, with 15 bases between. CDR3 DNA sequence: TGTGCCACCAGTGACTCGGGACTTATAAACACAGATACGCAGTATTTT. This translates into CATSDSGLINTDTQYF.

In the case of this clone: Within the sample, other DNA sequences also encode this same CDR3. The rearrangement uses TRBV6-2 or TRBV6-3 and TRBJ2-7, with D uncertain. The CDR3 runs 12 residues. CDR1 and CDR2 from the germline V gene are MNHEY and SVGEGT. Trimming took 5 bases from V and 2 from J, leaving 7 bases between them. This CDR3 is CASSRTAYEQYF. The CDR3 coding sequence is TGTGCCAGCAGTCGTACAGCCTACGAGCAGTACTTC.

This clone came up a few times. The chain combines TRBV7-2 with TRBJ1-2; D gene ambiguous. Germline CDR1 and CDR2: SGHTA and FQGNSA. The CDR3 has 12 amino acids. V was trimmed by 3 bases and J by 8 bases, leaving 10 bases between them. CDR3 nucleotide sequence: TGTGCCAGCAGCTTCGGAGCTCGGGGCTACACCTTC. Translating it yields CASSFGARGYTF.

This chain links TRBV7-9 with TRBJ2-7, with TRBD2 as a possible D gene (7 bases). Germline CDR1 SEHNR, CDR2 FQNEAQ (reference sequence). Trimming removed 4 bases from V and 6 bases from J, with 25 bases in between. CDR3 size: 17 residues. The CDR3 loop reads CASSSEWIQGGIGEQYF. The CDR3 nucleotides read TGTGCCAGCAGCTCCGAATGGATACAGGGAGGGATCGGCGAGCAGTACTTC.

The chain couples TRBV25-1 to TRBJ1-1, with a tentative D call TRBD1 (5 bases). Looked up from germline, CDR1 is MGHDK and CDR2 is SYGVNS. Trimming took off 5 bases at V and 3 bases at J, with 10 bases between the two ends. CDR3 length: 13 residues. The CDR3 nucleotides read TGTGCCAGCAGTCACGGGGGATACACTGAAGCTTTCTTT. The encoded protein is CASSHGGYTEAFF. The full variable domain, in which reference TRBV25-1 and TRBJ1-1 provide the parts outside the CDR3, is EADIYQTPRYLVIGTGKKITLECSQTMGHDKMYWYQQDPGMELHLIHYSYGVNSTEKGDLSSESTVSRIRTEHFPLTLESARPSHTSQYLCASSHGGYTEAFFGQGTRLTVV.

The CDR3 sequence: CASSSQLTEVYGYTF. The CDR3 bases are TGTGCCAGCAGCTCCCAGCTTACTGAGGTCTATGGCTACACCTTC. The J gene is TRBJ1-2, the V gene TRBV7-2; D unresolved. Germline CDR1 reads SGHTA; CDR2 reads FQGNSA. CDR3 length: 15 residues. V lost 4 bases to trimming and J lost 4 bases, with 16 bases between them.

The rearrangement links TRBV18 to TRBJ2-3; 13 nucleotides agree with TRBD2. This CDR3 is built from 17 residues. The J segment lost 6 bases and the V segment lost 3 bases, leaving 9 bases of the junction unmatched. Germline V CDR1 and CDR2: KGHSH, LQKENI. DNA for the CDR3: TGTGCCAGCTCACCTTTCGGACTAGCGGGGGTTAGTGATACGCAGTATTTT. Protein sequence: CASSPFGLAGVSDTQYF.

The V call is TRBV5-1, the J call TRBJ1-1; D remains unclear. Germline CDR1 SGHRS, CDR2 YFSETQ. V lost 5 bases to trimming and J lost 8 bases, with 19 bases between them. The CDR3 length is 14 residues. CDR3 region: CASSLILTGGEAFF. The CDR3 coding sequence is TGCGCCAGCAGTTTGATACTGACGGGAGGAGAAGCTTTCTTT.

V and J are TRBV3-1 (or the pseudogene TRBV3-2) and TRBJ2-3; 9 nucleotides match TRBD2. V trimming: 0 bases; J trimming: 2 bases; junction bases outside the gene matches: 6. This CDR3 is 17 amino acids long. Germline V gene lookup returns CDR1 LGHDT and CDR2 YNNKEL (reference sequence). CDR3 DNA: TGTGCCAGCAGCCAAGAAGGGAGCGGGGGGATCACAGATACGCAGTATTTT. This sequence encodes CASSQEGSGGITDTQYF.

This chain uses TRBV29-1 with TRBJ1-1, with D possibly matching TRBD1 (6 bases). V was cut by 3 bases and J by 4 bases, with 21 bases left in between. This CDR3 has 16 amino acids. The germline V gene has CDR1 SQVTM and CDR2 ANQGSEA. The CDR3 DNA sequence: TGCAGCGTTGATAGGCAGGGTGGGGCCAGGGGCACTGAAGCTTTCTTT. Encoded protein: CSVDRQGGARGTEAFF.

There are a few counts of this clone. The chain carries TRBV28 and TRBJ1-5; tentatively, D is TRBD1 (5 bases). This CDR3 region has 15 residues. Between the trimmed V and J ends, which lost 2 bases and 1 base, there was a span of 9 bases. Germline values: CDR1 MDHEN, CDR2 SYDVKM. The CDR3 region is CASSLSDRSNQPQHF. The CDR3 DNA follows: TGTGCCAGCAGTTTAAGTGACAGAAGCAATCAGCCCCAGCATTTT.

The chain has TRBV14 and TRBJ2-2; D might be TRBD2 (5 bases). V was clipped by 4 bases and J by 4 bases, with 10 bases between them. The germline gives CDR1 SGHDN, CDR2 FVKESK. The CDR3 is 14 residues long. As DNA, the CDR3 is TGTGCCAGCAGCCTCGGGGATTTCACCGGGGAGCTGTTTTTT. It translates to CASSLGDFTGELFF.

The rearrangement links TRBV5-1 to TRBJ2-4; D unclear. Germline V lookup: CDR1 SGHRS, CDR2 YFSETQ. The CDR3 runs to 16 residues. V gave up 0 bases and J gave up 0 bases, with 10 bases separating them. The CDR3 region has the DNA TGCGCCAGCAGCTTGGCATCGGTTATAGCCAAAAACATTCAGTACTTC. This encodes CASSLASVIAKNIQYF.

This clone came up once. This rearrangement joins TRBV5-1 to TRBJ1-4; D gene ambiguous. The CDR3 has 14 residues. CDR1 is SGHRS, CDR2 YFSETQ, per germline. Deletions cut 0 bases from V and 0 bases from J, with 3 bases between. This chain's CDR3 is CASSLVATNEKLFF. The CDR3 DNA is TGCGCCAGCAGCTTGGTCGCAACTAATGAAAAACTGTTTTTT.

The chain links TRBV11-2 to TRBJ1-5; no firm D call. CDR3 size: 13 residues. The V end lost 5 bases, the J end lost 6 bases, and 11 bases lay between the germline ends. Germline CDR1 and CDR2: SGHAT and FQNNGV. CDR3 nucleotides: TGTGCCAGCAGCCTCCAGGTGAGTCAGCCCCAGCATTTT. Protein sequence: CASSLQVSQPQHF.

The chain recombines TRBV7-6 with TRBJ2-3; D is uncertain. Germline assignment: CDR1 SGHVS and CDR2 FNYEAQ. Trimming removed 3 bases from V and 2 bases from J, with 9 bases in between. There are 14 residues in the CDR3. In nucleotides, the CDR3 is TGTGCCAGCAGCTTGAGTAGCCCCACAGATACGCAGTATTTT. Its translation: CASSLSSPTDTQYF. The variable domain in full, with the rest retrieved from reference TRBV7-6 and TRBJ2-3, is GAGVSQSPRYKVTKRGQDVALRCDPISGHVSLYWYRQALGQGPEFLTYFNYEAQQDKSGLPNDRFSAERPEGSISTLTIQRTEQRDSAMYRCASSLSSPTDTQYFGPGTRLTVL.

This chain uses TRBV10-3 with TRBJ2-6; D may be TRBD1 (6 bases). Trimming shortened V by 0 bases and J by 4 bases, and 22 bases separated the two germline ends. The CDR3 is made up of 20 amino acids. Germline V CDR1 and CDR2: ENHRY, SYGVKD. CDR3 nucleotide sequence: TGTGCCATCAGTGAGTCCCTCTTAGGCAGGGGCGTTCCGGGGGCCAACGTCCTGACTTTC. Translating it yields CAISESLLGRGVPGANVLTF.

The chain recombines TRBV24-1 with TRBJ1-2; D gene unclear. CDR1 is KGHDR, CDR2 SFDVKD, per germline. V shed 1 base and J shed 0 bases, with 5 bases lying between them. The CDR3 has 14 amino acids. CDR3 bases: TGTGCCACCAGTGATTTCGCAGCTAACTATGGCTACACCTTC. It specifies CATSDFAANYGYTF.

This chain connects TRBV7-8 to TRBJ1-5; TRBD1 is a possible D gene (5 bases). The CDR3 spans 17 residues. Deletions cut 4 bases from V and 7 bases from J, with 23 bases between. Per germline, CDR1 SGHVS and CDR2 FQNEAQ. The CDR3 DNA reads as TGTGCCAGCAGCTATTATCCCCGGGGGGAATTCGGACAGCCCCAGCATTTT. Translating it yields CASSYYPRGEFGQPQHF.

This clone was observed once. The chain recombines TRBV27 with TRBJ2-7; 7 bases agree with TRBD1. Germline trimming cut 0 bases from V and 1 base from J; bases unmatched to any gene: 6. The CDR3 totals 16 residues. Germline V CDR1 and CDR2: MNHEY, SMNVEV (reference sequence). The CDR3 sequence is CASSLSGRGSSYEQYF. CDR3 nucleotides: TGTGCCAGCAGTTTATCGGGCAGGGGGTCTTCCTACGAGCAGTACTTC.

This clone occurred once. The CDR3 sequence: CASSSSPGYTGELFF. CDR3 nucleotides: TGTGCCAGCAGCTCATCGCCCGGTTACACCGGGGAGCTGTTTTTT. This chain connects TRBV5-4 to TRBJ2-2; no clear D. Trimming stripped 3 bases from V and 3 bases from J, with 12 bases between. The CDR3 is 15 residues long. CDR1 is SGHNT, CDR2 YYREEE, per germline (reference sequence). Drawing the rest from reference TRBV5-4 and TRBJ2-2, the complete variable domain is ETGVTQSPTHLIKTRGQQVTLRCSSQSGHNTVSWYQQALGQGPQFIFQYYREEENGRGNFPPRFSGLQFPNYSSELNVNALELDDSALYLCASSSSPGYTGELFFGEGSRLTVL.

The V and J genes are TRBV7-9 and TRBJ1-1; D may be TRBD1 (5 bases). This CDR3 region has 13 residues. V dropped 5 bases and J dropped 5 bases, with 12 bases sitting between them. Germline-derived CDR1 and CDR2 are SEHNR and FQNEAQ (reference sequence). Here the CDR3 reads CASSASGGTEAFF. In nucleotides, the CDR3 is TGTGCCAGCAGCGCAAGTGGGGGGACTGAAGCTTTCTTT. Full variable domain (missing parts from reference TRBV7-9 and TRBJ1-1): DTGVSQNPRHKITKRGQNVTFRCDPISEHNRLYWYRQTLGQGPEFLTYFQNEAQLEKSRLLSDRFSAERPKGSFSTLEIQRTEQGDSAMYLCASSASGGTEAFFGQGTRLTVV.

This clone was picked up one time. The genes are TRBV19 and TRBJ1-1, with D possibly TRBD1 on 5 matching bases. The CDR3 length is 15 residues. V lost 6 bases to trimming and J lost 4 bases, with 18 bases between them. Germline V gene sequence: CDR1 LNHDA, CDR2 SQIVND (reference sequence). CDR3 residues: CASRFRSGGGTEAFF. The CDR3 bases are TGTGCCAGTAGATTTCGGTCGGGGGGTGGCACTGAAGCTTTCTTT.

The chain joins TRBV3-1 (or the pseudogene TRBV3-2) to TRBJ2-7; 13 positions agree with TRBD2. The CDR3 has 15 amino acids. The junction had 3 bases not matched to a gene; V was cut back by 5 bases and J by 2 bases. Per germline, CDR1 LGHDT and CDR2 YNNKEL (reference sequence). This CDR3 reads CASSFGTSGAYEQYF. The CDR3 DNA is TGTGCCAGCAGCTTTGGGACTAGCGGGGCCTACGAGCAGTACTTC.